This T cell receptor beta chain was recovered during a study of human T cells and chemical hapten exposure. Germline V gene data show CDR1 as SGHTA and CDR2 as FQGTGA. This CDR3 has 16 amino acids. With 0 bases clipped from V and 5 bases from J, the junction kept 4 bases outside the gene matches. Time point denoted: patch test 3, about 24 weeks after DPC sensitization. Treatment here: therapeutic diphenylcyclopropenone sensitization with weekly scalp DPC. TCRdb itself ran the RACE reads through MiXCR, one entry per CDR3 protein. This table holds some 170,000 distinct CDR3 sequences, about a quarter found once.

The TCR originated in a woman aged 18-29 years with alopecia areata. Some clones in this sample may be carry-over from other donors' samples. Sequences were derived from whole blood, sampled in connection with sensitization to the hapten diphenylcyclopropenone (DPC). The chain carries TRBV7-3 and TRBJ1-2; 12 nucleotides agree with TRBD1. The CDR3 nucleotides are TGTGCCAGCAGCTTAACGGGGGGACAGGGGGCTTATGGCTACACCTTC. This translates into CASSLTGGQGAYGYTF.